Shown below are 27 T cell receptor beta chains from a single sample sequenced in a study of T cells after yellow fever vaccination (dated by TCRdb to between 2018 and 2020). Preparation of the library involved 5' RACE. TCRdb lists the instrument as Illumina NovaSeq 6000. The public sequencing data were trimmed at Q25 with fastp and processed into clonotypes with MiXCR by TCRdb, which kept only in-frame beta chains. Rows with one shared CDR3 protein collapse into an entry with the most common genes and DNA. The sample table records about 300,000 distinct CDR3 sequences; 8.5% to 10% of these occur just once. The ten largest clones capture 3% to 4% of the sample. Explained via the paper, the treatment or condition label denotes: live attenuated yellow fever vaccine strain. The specimen comprised CD4+ T cells sorted from PBMCs, sampled 5 days after the yellow fever booster vaccination. The receptors come from a young man who received the YFV17D yellow fever vaccine.

The J gene is TRBJ1-1, the V gene TRBV20-1, with D tentatively TRBD1 (5 bases). V was pared by 0 bases and J by 6 bases, with 14 bases between. CDR1 DFQATT and CDR2 SNEGSKA come from the germline V gene (reference sequence). The CDR3 has 14 residues. The CDR3 nucleotides are TGCAGTGCTAGAGATTGGCAGGGTAACGCTGAAGCTTTCTTT. This sequence encodes CSARDWQGNAEAFF.

This clonotype was detected once. The chain couples TRBV18 to TRBJ2-2; weak D call: TRBD1 (5 bases). The CDR3 is 14 residues long. CDR1 and CDR2 from the germline V gene are KGHSH and LQKENI. Trimming removed 6 bases from V and 0 bases from J, with 8 bases in between. The chain's CDR3 is CASSLDTNTGELFF. CDR3 nucleotide sequence: TGTGCCAGCTCCCTGGACACGAACACCGGGGAGCTGTTTTTT.

The chain joins TRBV3-1 to TRBJ1-6, with D unclear. V lost 2 bases to trimming and J lost 8 bases, with 10 bases between them. CDR1 is LGHDT, CDR2 YNNKEL, per germline (reference sequence). The CDR3 is made up of 14 amino acids. The CDR3 region is CASSQISGDSPLHF. In DNA, the CDR3 is TGTGCCAGCAGCCAAATCAGCGGCGATTCACCCCTCCACTTT.

V usage is TRBV11-2 and J usage is TRBJ2-7, with unresolved D. V lost 2 bases and J lost 5, with 19 bases in between. Germline CDR1 SGHAT, CDR2 FQNNGV. There are 16 residues in the CDR3. CDR3 DNA sequence: TGTGCCAGCAGCTTACAAACGCCCTGGACCATCCACGAGCAGTACTTC. Amino acid sequence: CASSLQTPWTIHEQYF.

This clonotype has more than one count but fewer than ten. The gene calls are TRBV12-5 and TRBJ1-5; a weak D match, TRBD1 (5 bases). Looked up from germline, CDR1 is LGHNT and CDR2 is FRNRAP. The CDR3 extends over 12 amino acids. V shed 3 bases and J shed 7 bases, with 7 bases lying between them. The CDR3 sequence: CASGLGEQPQHF. The CDR3 DNA sequence: TGTGCTAGTGGTTTAGGGGAGCAGCCCCAGCATTTT.

Ten or more counts support this clonotype. The J gene is TRBJ1-5, the V gene TRBV6-5; TRBD1 aligns across 8 bases. Germline V gene sequence: CDR1 MNHEY, CDR2 SVGAGI. The CDR3 totals 15 residues. The ends lost 0 bases at V and 9 bases at J; junction bases unmatched: 7. The DNA of the CDR3 is TGTGCCAGCAGTTACTCCGGACAGGGCCAAGGGCCCCAGCATTTT. It is translated as CASSYSGQGQGPQHF.

The chain combines TRBV12-3 or TRBV12-4 with TRBJ1-2; D is possibly TRBD1 (5 bases). The CDR3 is 14 residues long. Trimming shortened V by 6 bases and J by 8 bases, and 19 bases separated the two germline ends. CDR3 nucleotides: TGTGCCAGCAGCCTTCGAGGGACTGGAGAAGGCTACACCTTC. It yields the protein CASSLRGTGEGYTF.

The J gene is TRBJ2-2, the V gene TRBV6-6; TRBD1 might be the D (5 bases). Trimming cost V 2 bases and J 5 bases, with 6 bases left between them. Germline V CDR1 and CDR2: MNHNY, SVGAGI (reference sequence). This CDR3 region has 13 residues. CDR3 region: CASSYRGTGELFF. In nucleotides, the CDR3 is TGTGCCAGCAGTTACAGGGGAACCGGGGAGCTGTTTTTT.

This clonotype was found a few times. V is TRBV2 and J is TRBJ1-5; a possible D gene is TRBD1 (5 bases). V was clipped by 5 bases and J by 2 bases, with 13 bases between them. The length of the CDR3 is 15 residues. Germline lookup yields CDR1 SNHLY and CDR2 FYNNEI. The CDR3 sequence: CASSTGAPGNQPQHF. As DNA, the CDR3 is TGTGCCAGCAGTACTGGGGCGCCGGGCAATCAGCCCCAGCATTTT.

The sample holds a few counts of this clonotype. This chain links TRBV7-9 with TRBJ2-5; no firm D call. Per the germline V gene, CDR1 is SEHNR and CDR2 is FQNEAQ (reference sequence). There are 15 residues in the CDR3. V was clipped by 3 bases and J by 7 bases, with 18 bases between them. The CDR3 is CASSFVEFGIGTQYF. The CDR3 DNA reads TGTGCCAGCAGCTTTGTCGAGTTCGGTATCGGGACCCAGTACTTC.

The rearrangement joins TRBV7-3 to TRBJ2-1; D call uncertain. CDR1 SGHTA and CDR2 FQGTGA come from the germline V gene. V lost 1 base to trimming and J lost 10 bases, with 8 bases between them. The CDR3 sequence is 12 residues long. In nucleotides, the CDR3 is TGTGCCAGCAGCTTAAAACCCGACGAGCAGTTCTTC. As protein: CASSLKPDEQFF.

In the case of this clonotype: With a much larger clone just one base away, this may be a read error. The CDR3: CASSYSIGQGEEAQYF. DNA for the CDR3: TGTGCCAGCAGTTACTCGATCGGACAGGGGGAAGAGGCCCAGTACTTC. This chain connects TRBV6-2 or TRBV6-3 to TRBJ2-5; TRBD1 aligns across 10 bases. Germline V CDR1 and CDR2: MNHEY, SVGEGT. The CDR3 has 16 residues.

This clonotype was recorded a few times. The rearrangement joins TRBV24-1 to TRBJ2-1; 10 nucleotides match TRBD1. Germline V gene sequence: CDR1 KGHDR, CDR2 SFDVKD. The CDR3 length is 14 residues. V lost 6 bases and J lost 8; bases outside the gene matches: 6. In DNA, the CDR3 is TGTGCCACCAGTTCCAGGACAGGGGGGGATGAGCAGTTCTTC. It codes for CATSSRTGGDEQFF.

J is TRBJ1-2 and V is TRBV20-1; D unresolved. Germline loops: CDR1 DFQATT, CDR2 SNEGSKA (reference sequence). The length of the CDR3 is 11 residues. V gave up 2 bases and J gave up 5 bases, with 6 bases separating them. CDR3 in amino acids: CSARSRYGYTF. CDR3 DNA sequence: TGCAGTGCTAGATCTCGGTATGGCTACACCTTC.

In this sample, this clonotype turned up a few times. This chain links TRBV3-1 with TRBJ1-5; D is perhaps TRBD1 (5 bases). The CDR3 has 15 amino acids. V was shortened by 1 base and J by 3 bases, with 10 bases between the two germline ends. Germline CDR1 and CDR2: LGHDT and YNNKEL (reference sequence). CDR3 residues: CASSQGGGNNQPQHF. In DNA form, the CDR3 reads TGTGCCAGCAGCCAAGGTGGGGGAAACAATCAGCCCCAGCATTTT.

The chain joins TRBV12-3 or TRBV12-4 to TRBJ2-1; 9 bases align to TRBD2. Trimming removed 1 base from V and 0 bases from J; junction bases left unmatched: 1. The CDR3 totals 16 residues. The CDR3 sequence: CASSLGAGGSYNEQFF. The CDR3 bases are TGTGCCAGCAGTTTAGGAGCGGGGGGCTCCTACAATGAGCAGTTCTTC.

This clonotype showed up many times. The rearrangement joins TRBV20-1 to TRBJ1-2, with 8 bases aligning to TRBD1. The CDR3 totals 15 residues. After removal of 6 bases from V and 7 bases from J, the junction contained 16 bases not matched to a gene. Germline V CDR1 and CDR2: DFQATT, SNEGSKA (reference sequence). The CDR3 spells CSASGTGWSTAGYTF. Here the CDR3 DNA reads TGCAGTGCGAGCGGGACAGGCTGGAGTACGGCTGGCTACACCTTC.

The chain has TRBV12-3 or TRBV12-4 and TRBJ2-1, with D tentatively TRBD1 or TRBD2 (5 bases each). The CDR3 contains 13 residues. The V gene lost 5 bases and the J gene lost 5 bases, with 10 bases spanning the gap. CDR3 protein: CASSRGVNNEQFF. CDR3 coding DNA: TGTGCCAGCAGTCGGGGCGTAAACAATGAGCAGTTCTTC.

The rearrangement joins TRBV6-1 to TRBJ2-1, with 14 nucleotides matching TRBD2. This CDR3 has 14 amino acids. Germline CDR1 MNHNS, CDR2 SASEGT. Trimming at V came to 8 bases and at J to 7 bases, leaving 4 bases not matched to a gene. CDR3 amino acids: CASRRTSGGNEQFF. Written as DNA, the CDR3 is TGTGCCAGCCGAAGGACTAGCGGGGGGAATGAGCAGTTCTTC.

J is TRBJ1-1 and V is TRBV5-5; D is possibly TRBD1 (5 bases). Trimming cost V 6 bases and J 5 bases, with 17 bases left between them. The germline V gene encodes CDR1 SGHKS and CDR2 YYEKEE (reference sequence). The CDR3 is 14 residues long. This chain's CDR3 is CASNAVGGRTEAFF. The DNA for the CDR3 is TGTGCCAGCAACGCGGTGGGGGGGAGGACTGAAGCTTTCTTT.

The chain joins TRBV7-2 to TRBJ2-4, with D perhaps assigned TRBD1 or TRBD2 (5 bases each). Germline V gene lookup returns CDR1 SGHTA and CDR2 FQGNSA. The length of the CDR3 is 16 residues. Trimming cost V 5 bases and J 1 base, with 15 bases left between them. CDR3 sequence reads: CASSDDSWGAKNIQYF. The CDR3 coding sequence is TGTGCCAGCAGCGACGACAGCTGGGGGGCCAAAAACATTCAGTACTTC.

In its sample, this clonotype was seen a few times. This chain uses TRBV12-3 or TRBV12-4 with TRBJ2-5; 14 positions agree with TRBD2. There are 16 residues in the CDR3. Trimming removed 5 bases from V and 4 bases from J; junction bases left unmatched: 6. CDR3 sequence (DNA): TGTGCCAGCAGTCTCAGACTAGCGGGGGGGCTAGAGACCCAGTACTTC. Protein product: CASSLRLAGGLETQYF.

This clonotype came up many times. The rearrangement links TRBV7-2 to TRBJ2-7, with D perhaps matching TRBD2 (7 bases). The V and J ends lost 2 bases and 4 bases respectively, with 15 bases between them. CDR1 is SGHTA, CDR2 FQGNSA, per germline. The CDR3 runs 15 residues. In DNA form, the CDR3 reads TGTGCCAGCAGCTTAATTACTGCGGGGGCTTACGAGCAGTACTTC. This encodes CASSLITAGAYEQYF.

In this sample, this clonotype turned up a few times. This rearrangement joins TRBV15 to TRBJ1-2; possibly TRBD1 for D (6 bases). This CDR3 spans 13 amino acids. V dropped 3 bases and J dropped 4 bases, with 9 bases sitting between them. The germline V gene has CDR1 LNHNV and CDR2 YYDKDF (reference sequence). The CDR3 DNA sequence: TGTGCCACCAGCAGGGACAGTGTCTATGGCTACACCTTC. Its translation is CATSRDSVYGYTF.

The rearrangement joins TRBV27 to TRBJ2-4; 10 positions match TRBD1. CDR1 is MNHEY and CDR2 is SMNVEV in the germline V gene (reference sequence). The CDR3 spans 14 residues. V was clipped by 8 bases and J by 3 bases; unmatched bases: 4. CDR3 protein: CASAGQGNKNIQYF. DNA for the CDR3: TGTGCCAGCGCGGGACAGGGGAACAAAAACATTCAGTACTTC.

The gene calls are TRBV20-1 and TRBJ1-6, with D hard to call. With 0 bases removed from V and 9 bases from J, the gap between germline ends came to 15 bases. The germline gives CDR1 DFQATT, CDR2 SNEGSKA (reference sequence). CDR3 length equals 15 residues. CDR3: CSARDRKDWRSPLHF. Here the CDR3 DNA reads TGCAGTGCTAGAGATAGAAAGGACTGGCGTTCACCCCTCCACTTT.

In this sample, this clonotype turned up many times. The rearrangement links TRBV5-1 to TRBJ2-7, with D possibly TRBD1 on 6 matching bases. Trimming removed 3 bases at V and 2 bases at J, with 15 bases between. Germline values: CDR1 SGHRS, CDR2 YFSETQ. This CDR3 is 15 amino acids long. The CDR3: CASSWQGQQTYEQYF. The CDR3 nucleotides are TGCGCCAGCAGCTGGCAAGGACAGCAAACCTACGAGCAGTACTTC.